Included here is one TCR beta chain sequence, with context. What this receptor recognizes is not known. The record has no base qualities; no much larger clone is one base away. The sample comes from a study of cytomegalovirus exposure and HLA in healthy donors (dated 2017 in TCRdb). Background on the whole study: An earlier analysis of approximately 640 of the donors reported roughly 270 Gb of sequence data and 117 million unique TCR beta sequences from approximately 180 million T cells. An early release covering just under 650 HLA-typed donors comprised roughly 300 gigabases of sequencing data and around 86 million unique TCR sequences. Of the approximately 400 genotyped donors, 75% to 85% were placed in the genetic ancestry cluster associated with self-reported Caucasian donors. The study aimed to test whether signatures of past pathogen exposure could be identified by cataloging public T cell receptors. The study used immunosequencing to profile the T cell repertoires of 666 subjects and linked those repertoires to cytomegalovirus serostatus. A separate validation cohort of some 130 different subjects was used in addition to the approximately 610-subject first cohort. To predict cytomegalovirus infection status, the study combined high-throughput TCR immunosequencing, statistical association of individual TCRs with disease status, and machine learning. In a later analysis, previously published TCR beta repertoires from some 640 donors were re-analyzed and high-resolution HLA genotyping was added so that TCR occurrence patterns could be studied. In the later analysis, no new phenotypic data were used to find candidate immune exposures; instead, reliance was placed on TCR beta sequences and their occurrence across donors. An earlier analysis of 587 of the donors used high-throughput TCR beta sequencing to judge whether each TCR beta V gene segment behaved as functional or pseudogenic. Donor age, sex, ethnicity and CMV serostatus were collected together with the repertoire data. In a later genetic analysis, genome-wide SNP genotypes for about 65% of the 666 donors were used, and that subset was treated as a discovery cohort. Every repertoire in the discovery cohort had been generated on one and the same sequencing platform. HLA typing covered class I and class II loci at four-digit resolution. The number of donors typed differed by locus, with roughly 629-640 for A, B, C, DRB1 and DQB1, around 500 for DQA1, 600 to 610 for DPA1, and around 450 for DPB1. Because of strong linkage in the cohort, 5 or 6 DR-DQ haplotypes were treated as single units for association and clustering. On average, roughly 250,000 unique TCR beta nucleotide sequences were sequenced per donor among a few hundred genotyped donors of the cohort, with around 19% of those sequences being non-productive.

The method behind the library was the immunoSEQ multiplex PCR assay. A mixture of 60 forward primers for TCR Vbeta segments and 13 reverse primers for TCR Jbeta segments was used in the multiplex PCR. The CDR3 region of rearranged TCR beta genes was amplified from genomic DNA by a multiplex PCR assay. On the Illumina HiSeq System, the amplified TCR beta libraries were sequenced as 87-base-pair reads. The paper's data handling went like this. Across the 500 to 750 repertoires, a later analysis counted some 80 million unique TCR beta chains, about 10 million of which were shared by at least two donors. A nearest-neighbor algorithm error-corrected the raw reads and collapsed the reads into unique sequences, merging closely related sequences to remove PCR and sequencing errors. Alignment of CDR3 sequences to IMGT reference sequences was used to assign V, D and J gene segments. Each retained sequence needed at least a six-nucleotide match to both a V gene segment and a J gene segment. A rearrangement was called productive if the CDR3 had no stop codons and remained in frame with V and J, and every other rearrangement was called non-productive. CDR3 was defined according to IMGT convention as the region running from the second conserved V-encoded cysteine to the conserved J-encoded phenylalanine. The earlier analysis of roughly 590 of the donors excluded sequences that lacked an unambiguous match to a single V gene segment. In an earlier analysis of several hundred of the donors, a V segment was called functional when productive rearrangements were above 56.7%, and segregating when the standard deviation between donors exceeded 5%. A statistical classification framework was built for diagnosing cytomegalovirus status from the catalog of TCR beta chain sequences. A later analysis assigned V and J genes by comparing TCR nucleotide sequences with IMGT/GENE-DB human TR gene sequences. Using the TCRdist pipeline, a later analysis assigned CDR3 sequences along with most-parsimonious VDJ recombination scenarios. In a later analysis, each TCR beta chain was defined by its CDR3 amino acid sequence together with its V-gene family, and reads lacking a unique V-gene family were excluded. In a later analysis, 500 to 700 highly shared, low-generation-probability nucleotide sequences were removed to address suspected cross-contamination and a sequencing artifact. In a later analysis, a clonal expansion index was calculated for each public chain from normalized within-repertoire ranks of inferred template counts. A later analysis computed generation probabilities with a VDJ recombination model fitted to out-of-frame rearrangements, and checked the results against IGoR. Hypergeometric tests were used in a later analysis to score TCR-TCR, TCR-HLA and TCR-CMV co-occurrence, with a repertoire-size bias correction applied to the TCR pairs. A later analysis estimated false discovery rates by permuting HLA or CMV assignments 20 times. In a later analysis, co-occurring TCRs were grouped with DBSCAN, and TCRdist sequence similarity was added when clustering was performed within HLA-allele-positive subsets. Repertoires with fewer than 30,000 or more than 120,000 public chains, plus five repertoires with anomalous nucleotide sharing, were excluded from co-occurrence clustering. The table comes from immuneACCESS by way of TCRdb, which keeps in-frame sequences with V and J called. Part of the clones is missing from these tables; in studies checked, under half for an unresolved V gene and the rest for unknown reasons. V, J and clone size are those of that table, while D and trimming were read from the DNA. In this sample the table shows approximately 190,000 clones, 84% of which occur a single time. Over 2% of the sample rests with the top ten.

The cohort comprised under 700 healthy bone marrow donors. Cohort members were all nominally healthy when sampled, although unrecorded immune exposures were likely present. The donor was CMV seropositive and was included in the group of about 290 seropositive cohort members. A peripheral blood sample was provided by each donor, and peripheral blood mononuclear cells were used for TCR beta sequencing. The Qiagen DNeasy Blood Extraction Kit was used to extract genomic DNA from the blood cell samples. Study-wide findings and limitations: An earlier analysis of 450 to 750 of the donors showed that most TCR beta V segments appeared in productive rearrangements either about 87% or about 30% of the time, which broadly matched IMGT annotations. The presence/absence analyses assumed that sequencing depth was roughly uniform across donors, and that assumption may not be true. Assigning TCR associations to individual alleles was difficult when HLA alleles, especially DR and DQ, strongly co-occurred. In a later analysis, HLA-associated TCR beta chains were found to be more clonally expanded and to have lower generation probabilities than equally common non-associated chains. The classifier was reported to diagnose cytomegalovirus status with high specificity and sensitivity in both the original cohort and the validation cohort. Several of the top co-occurrence clusters appeared to be linked to parvovirus B19, influenza, CMV and Epstein-Barr virus, according to a later analysis. The study gave a list of under 200 TCR beta chains associated with cytomegalovirus. V-gene and J-gene trimming of TCR beta chains was associated with a missense DCLRE1C variant in a later genetic analysis, and the association was replicated in an independent cohort. Across donors, most TCR sequences were observed very rarely, whereas some public TCRs were present in many individuals. In vitro tests confirmed that a few of the cytomegalovirus-associated TCR beta chains recognize cytomegalovirus antigens. In a later analysis, most CMV-associated TCR beta chains were found to appear HLA-restricted, with HLA associations seemingly driven largely by CMV exposure. A later genetic analysis reported fewer N-insertions in productive TCRs among donors in an Asian-associated ancestry cluster than the roughly 650-donor mean. Because HLA typing was unavailable for some donors at each locus, only the typed subset was used in association tests. A cluster of highly shared sequence variants was judged likely to represent a technical artifact of the sequencing pipeline. According to a later analysis, TCR association rates differed among HLA loci, with DRB1 alleles showing the most associated TCRs and HLA-C alleles showing the fewest. A later analysis associated about 18,000 TCR beta sequences with specific HLA alleles at a false discovery rate of 0.05. Linkage disequilibrium might explain the correlated functional status among segregating V segments, but an unknown experimental factor could not be excluded. The authors suggested that the approach could potentially be generalized to other disease states and immunological phenotypes. For the cohort, immune exposure information was limited to CMV serostatus. The 87-base-pair reads could not distinguish some IMGT-functional V segments, including TRBV6-2 and TRBV6-3, so those segments were excluded. A further reported finding was that TCR beta sequences accurately predicted the HLA-A and HLA-B alleles for most subjects in the first cohort. This cohort had only TCR beta chains sequenced, and the lack of alpha or paired-chain data limited which features could be detected. Because counts were too low, about 15 rarely observed V segments, including chromosome 9 orphons, were left out of the earlier analysis of a few hundred of the donors.

V loses 1 base of germline sequence and J loses 4 bases, and the interval between the two ends is 5 bases. Inclusive of the bounding cysteine and phenylalanine, the CDR3 is 12 residues long. Only the CDR3 portion is preserved as DNA: 36 bases, with reading frame beginning at the first base. As encoded in the germline V gene (reference sequence), CDR1 is SGHNT while CDR2 is YYREEE. This TCR derives from a woman aged 45-65 years in good health and CMV-seropositive. This receptor chain uses TRBV5-4 and TRBJ1-2; the D gene identity is not certain. The sample taken for sequencing was PBMCs. The base sequence is TGTGCCAGCAGCTTGCGGGGCTATGGCTACACCTTC. Its protein product is CASSLRGYGYTF.